The rows below give T cell receptor beta chains drawn from one sample of a study of PD-1 blockade in classical Hodgkin lymphoma. The table came from immunoSEQ multiplex PCR; TCRdb's copy has only in-frame clones and leaves some out. Of over 70,000 clones listed, around 86% are singletons. The source was peripheral blood mononuclear cells (PBMCs), collected at baseline. Receptors originate from a human donor with classical Hodgkin lymphoma. CDR3s include the opening cysteine and the closing phenylalanine or tryptophan. Each record gives: D gene, clone size, J gene, V gene, CDR3 DNA, CDR3 protein. A D gene is named only where the DNA matches it firmly. Not every row has a clone size; where given, it reads once, few, many or a size class.

D: TRBD2
size: -
J: TRBJ2-1
V: TRBV5-1
DNA: TGCGCCAGCAGCTTTGACGGGAGGCCCTACAATGAGCAGTTCTTC
CDR3: CASSFDGRPYNEQFF

D: TRBD1
size: -
J: TRBJ2-1
V: TRBV18
DNA: TGTGCCAGCTCACCATCTCGGACAGGAAACAATGAGCAGTTCTTC
CDR3: CASSPSRTGNNEQFF

D: -
size: few
J: TRBJ1-2
V: TRBV6-5
DNA: TGTGCCAGCAGTTACCTACAGGGACGAGGCTACACCTTC
CDR3: CASSYLQGRGYTF

D: -
size: -
J: TRBJ1-2
V: TRBV19
DNA: TGTGCCAGTAGTATGACCGCGGTGTCAAACTATGGCTACACCTTC
CDR3: CASSMTAVSNYGYTF

D: -
size: once
J: TRBJ1-5
V: TRBV6-1
DNA: TGTGCCAGCAGTGAAGTTCGGCAGGCCGTCAATCAGCCCCAGCATTTT
CDR3: CASSEVRQAVNQPQHF

D: -
size: -
J: TRBJ1-5
V: TRBV19
DNA: TGTGCCAGTAGTATAGGGCCGACAGCCCCTAGCAATCAGCCCCAGCATTTT
CDR3: CASSIGPTAPSNQPQHF

D: TRBD2
size: -
J: TRBJ2-2
V: TRBV4-3
DNA: TGCGCCAGCAGCCCCAGCTCAGTCTTCGGGCGGGAGGGCCGGACCGGGGAGCTGTTTTTT
CDR3: CASSPSSVFGREGRTGELFF

D: -
size: -
J: TRBJ1-3
V: TRBV11-2
DNA: TGTGCCAGCAGTTTGTCCGGGTCTGGAAACACCATATATTTT
CDR3: CASSLSGSGNTIYF

D: TRBD2
size: -
J: TRBJ2-6
V: TRBV5-1
DNA: TGCGCCAGCAGCCCGTCCGGGACTAGCGGGATCTCTGGGGCCAACGTCCTGACTTTC
CDR3: CASSPSGTSGISGANVLTF

D: -
size: -
J: TRBJ2-1
V: TRBV9
DNA: TGTGCCAGCAGCGCGGGAGCCCTGGATGAGCAGTTCTTC
CDR3: CASSAGALDEQFF

D: TRBD1
size: -
J: TRBJ2-4
V: TRBV27
DNA: TGTGCCAGCAGCAGGGGGCCCAAAAACATTCAGTACTTC
CDR3: CASSRGPKNIQYF

D: -
size: -
J: TRBJ1-1
V: TRBV5-5
DNA: TGTGCCAGCAGCCCGACGGGGAACACTGAAGCTTTCTTT
CDR3: CASSPTGNTEAFF

D: -
size: -
J: TRBJ2-4
V: TRBV6-5
DNA: TGTGCCAGCATTCATGGGAACATTCAGTACTTC
CDR3: CASIHGNIQYF

D: TRBD1
size: -
J: TRBJ1-6
V: TRBV25-1
DNA: TGTGCCAGCAGGTTCCAGGGGGCGGGTTCACCCCTCCACTTT
CDR3: CASRFQGAGSPLHF

D: -
size: -
J: TRBJ2-1
V: TRBV27
DNA: TGTGCCAGCAGTCCGCTCCAGGGGAACAATGAGCAGTTCTTC
CDR3: CASSPLQGNNEQFF

D: -
size: -
J: TRBJ2-2
V: TRBV4-2
DNA: TGTGCCAGCAGCCAAGGTGTCACCGGGGAGCTGTTTTTT
CDR3: CASSQGVTGELFF

D: -
size: -
J: TRBJ2-2
V: TRBV11-3
DNA: TGTGCCAGCAGCTTGGGTATCGGGGAGCTGTTTTTT
CDR3: CASSLGIGELFF

D: TRBD2
size: -
J: TRBJ2-1
V: TRBV11-2
DNA: TGTGCCAGCAGCTTAGATTGGGGGGAGGGCTACAATGAGCAGTTCTTC
CDR3: CASSLDWGEGYNEQFF

D: -
size: -
J: TRBJ1-1
V: TRBV6-1
DNA: TGTGCCGGGGCGACAGGGAACACTGAAGCTTTCTTT
CDR3: CAGATGNTEAFF

D: -
size: -
J: TRBJ2-2
V: TRBV5-4
DNA: TGTGCCAGCAGCTTGACACAGACAATCACCGGGGAGCTGTTTTTT
CDR3: CASSLTQTITGELFF

D: TRBD2
size: -
J: TRBJ2-1
V: TRBV4-1
DNA: TGCGCCAGCAGCCAAGTCCTATTAGCGGGAGGGCTTTACAATGAGCAGTTCTTC
CDR3: CASSQVLLAGGLYNEQFF

D: TRBD2
size: -
J: TRBJ2-2
V: TRBV15
DNA: TGTGCCACCAGCAGAGATAATAGCGGGAGAGGAAAGCGGGGCGGGGAGCTGTTTTTT
CDR3: CATSRDNSGRGKRGGELFF

D: TRBD2
size: -
J: TRBJ2-5
V: TRBV19
DNA: TGTGCCAGTAGTATAGTGGGGACTAGCGGGGGAGAGACCCAGTACTTC
CDR3: CASSIVGTSGGETQYF

D: TRBD2
size: -
J: TRBJ2-7
V: TRBV27
DNA: TGTGCCAGCAGTAGCCGCGGACTAGCACTCCACGAGCAGTACTTC
CDR3: CASSSRGLALHEQYF

D: TRBD1
size: -
J: TRBJ1-1
V: TRBV19
DNA: TGTGCCACCCGGACAGGACCGAACACTGAAGCTTTCTTT
CDR3: CATRTGPNTEAFF

D: -
size: -
J: TRBJ2-1
V: TRBV6-6
DNA: TGTGCCAGCAGTTACGAAAAAAGCTCCTACAATGAGCAGTTCTTC
CDR3: CASSYEKSSYNEQFF

D: TRBD1
size: -
J: TRBJ1-2
V: TRBV5-1
DNA: TGCGCCAGCAGCTTGGTTCAGGGGGCTGGTGGCTACACCTTC
CDR3: CASSLVQGAGGYTF

D: -
size: -
J: TRBJ2-3
V: TRBV30
DNA: TGTGCCTGGAGTGCCCAAACAGATACGCAGTATTTT
CDR3: CAWSAQTDTQYF

D: -
size: -
J: TRBJ2-2
V: TRBV27
DNA: TGTGCCAGCAGTTTAGCGGGATCGGTGAGGACCGGGGAGCTGTTTTTT
CDR3: CASSLAGSVRTGELFF

D: -
size: -
J: TRBJ1-6
V: TRBV6-1
DNA: TGTGCCAGCGTACTCGGGGCAGGGGATAATTCACCCCTCCACTTT
CDR3: CASVLGAGDNSPLHF

D: TRBD2
size: -
J: TRBJ2-7
V: TRBV4-1
DNA: TGCGCCAGCAGCCAGGGAGGGACTAGCGGGGGGTACGAGCAGTACTTC
CDR3: CASSQGGTSGGYEQYF

D: -
size: once
J: TRBJ2-7
V: TRBV4-2
DNA: TGTGCCAGCAGCCAAGGGGTCTACACCTCCTACGAGCAGTACTTC
CDR3: CASSQGVYTSYEQYF